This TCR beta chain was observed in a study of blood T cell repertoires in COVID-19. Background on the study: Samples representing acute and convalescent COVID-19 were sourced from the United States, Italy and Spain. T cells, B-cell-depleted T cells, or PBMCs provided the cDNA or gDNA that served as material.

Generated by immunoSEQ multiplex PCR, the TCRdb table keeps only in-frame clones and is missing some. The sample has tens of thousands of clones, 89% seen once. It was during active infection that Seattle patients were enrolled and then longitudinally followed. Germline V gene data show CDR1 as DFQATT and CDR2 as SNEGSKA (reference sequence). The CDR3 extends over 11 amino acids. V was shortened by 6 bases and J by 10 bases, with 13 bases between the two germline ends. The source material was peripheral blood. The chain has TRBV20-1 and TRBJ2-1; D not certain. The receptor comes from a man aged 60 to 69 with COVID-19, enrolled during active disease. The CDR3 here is CSAISATEQFF. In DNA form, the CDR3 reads TGCAGTGCGATAAGCGCCACCGAGCAGTTCTTC.